A single sample is the source of the 6 T cell receptor beta chains below, sequenced in a study of blood T cells in healthy people across ages (dated by TCRdb to about 2015). Library preparation employed 5' RACE. For sequencing, an Illumina HiSeq 2500 was employed. The second PCR ran for about 7 to 11 cycles and used a J-beta primer mix along with a sample-barcoded 5' primer. TCRdb ran its own pipeline on the public reads, namely fastp trimming at Q25 and MiXCR clone calling, and kept in-frame beta chains. One record per CDR3 amino acid sequence lists the most common genes and DNA. Here the sample has around 990,000 distinct CDR3 sequences; around two fifths occur a single time. Roughly 13% of the sample goes to the ten largest clones. Sequencing input: blood. Every receptor here comes from a man between 18 and 35 years old in good health.

The rearrangement joins TRBV9 to TRBJ2-2; D is undetermined. Trimming stripped 4 bases from V and 0 bases from J, with 13 bases between. CDR3 length equals 16 residues. The germline V gene has CDR1 SGDLS and CDR2 YYNGEE. The CDR3 spells CASSPHPRANTGELFF. CDR3 nucleotides: TGTGCCAGCAGCCCCCATCCACGGGCGAACACCGGGGAGCTGTTTTTT.

In this sample, this clonotype turned up a few times. The chain is built from TRBV4-1 and TRBJ1-2; maybe TRBD1 (6 bases). The CDR3 sequence is 15 residues long. V lost 0 bases and J 4 bases, leaving 12 bases between the germline ends. Germline loops: CDR1 MGHRA, CDR2 YSYEKL. CDR3 in DNA: TGCGCCAGCAGCCAAGATTTGGGGGCGCGCTATGGCTACACCTTC. Residues: CASSQDLGARYGYTF.

This clonotype has a count of ten or more. The V gene is TRBV12-3 or TRBV12-4, the J gene TRBJ2-5, with 11 bases that match TRBD2. The J segment lost 1 base and the V segment lost 6 bases, leaving 7 bases of the junction unmatched. The CDR3 has 16 residues. CDR3 sequence: CASSQTSGGFQETQYF. In DNA, the CDR3 is TGTGCCAGCAGCCAAACTAGCGGGGGTTTCCAAGAGACCCAGTACTTC.

The chain combines TRBV29-1 with TRBJ2-2, with D maybe TRBD1 (6 bases). Trimming took off 3 bases at V and 5 bases at J, with 13 bases between the two ends. The CDR3 runs 14 residues. Germline V gene sequence: CDR1 SQVTM, CDR2 ANQGSEA. The CDR3 DNA is TGCAGCGTTGACAGGGGCCAAGAAACCGGGGAGCTGTTTTTT. Protein product: CSVDRGQETGELFF.

The chain carries TRBV14 and TRBJ2-3; the D gene is possibly TRBD2 (5 bases). CDR3 length: 19 residues. Germline V gene data show CDR1 as SGHDN and CDR2 as FVKESK. The germline V and J ends were trimmed by 4 bases and 0 bases, with 23 bases remaining between them. The CDR3 loop reads CASSRVYSPEVPSTDTQYF. The CDR3 nucleotides are TGTGCCAGCAGCCGAGTGTATAGCCCGGAGGTTCCTAGCACAGATACGCAGTATTTT.

This clonotype has only a few counts. One end of the junction fails to match germline, which may point to a read error. This chain uses TRBV20-1 with TRBJ1-5, with D possibly matching TRBD1 (6 bases). The V gene's germline CDR1 is DFQATT and CDR2 SNEGSKA (reference sequence). The CDR3 extends over 14 amino acids. The CDR3 spells CSARKGGSDQPQHF. The CDR3 DNA is TGCAGTGCCCGGAAGGGGGGTAGCGATCAGCCCCAGCATTTT.